This note documents a single T cell receptor (beta chain) sequence. Its matching antigen is unknown. The sample holds other DNA sequences that translate to the same CDR3. This entry comes from a study of shared clonotypes between healthy human individuals. The germline gives CDR1 SGHAT, CDR2 FQNNGV. This CDR3 is 15 amino acids long. Germline trimming cut 5 bases from V and 2 bases from J; bases unmatched to any gene: 6. Donors comprised healthy HIV-negative adults lacking recent acute infections or vaccinations. Only in-frame clones appear in the TCRdb table, and some are missing; sequencing was by immunoSEQ multiplex PCR. The profile shows roughly 640,000 clones, about 74% of them singletons. Broader study findings: Genetic and exposure-history diversity was limited by the few donors. Sharing across four donors was highest in naive CD4 (around 5%) and lowest in memory CD8 (approximately 0.4%). Naive subsets tended to show greater estimated richness than memory subsets.

Sequencing was done on a sample of memory CD4+ T cells sorted from blood. Sample subset: CD45RA-negative fraction. The rearrangement joins TRBV11-2 to TRBJ1-5; 7 positions match TRBD1. The source of this sequence is a woman aged 30 to 39 in good health. The CDR3 region has the DNA TGTGCCAGCAGCCGGGACAGCCTCGGCAATCAGCCCCAGCATTTT. Its protein product is CASSRDSLGNQPQHF.